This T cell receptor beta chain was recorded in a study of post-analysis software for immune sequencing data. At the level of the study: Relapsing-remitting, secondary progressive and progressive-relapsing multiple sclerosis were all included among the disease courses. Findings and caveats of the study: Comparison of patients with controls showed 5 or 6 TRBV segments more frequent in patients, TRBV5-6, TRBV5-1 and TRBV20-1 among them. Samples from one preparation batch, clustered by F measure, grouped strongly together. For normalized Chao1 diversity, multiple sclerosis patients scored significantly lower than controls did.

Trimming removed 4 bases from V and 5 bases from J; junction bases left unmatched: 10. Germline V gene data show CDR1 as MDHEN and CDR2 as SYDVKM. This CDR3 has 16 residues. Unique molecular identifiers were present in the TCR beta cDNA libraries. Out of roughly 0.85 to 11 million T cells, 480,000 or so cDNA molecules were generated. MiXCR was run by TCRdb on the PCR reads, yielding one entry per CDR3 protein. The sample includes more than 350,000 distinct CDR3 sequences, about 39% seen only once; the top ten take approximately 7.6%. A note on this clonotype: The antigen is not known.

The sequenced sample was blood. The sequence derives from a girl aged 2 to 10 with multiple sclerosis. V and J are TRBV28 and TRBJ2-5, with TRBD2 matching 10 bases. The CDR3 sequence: CASSSPGLAISETQYF. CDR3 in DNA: TGTGCCAGCAGTTCCCCGGGACTAGCGATTTCGGAGACCCAGTACTTC.